This T cell receptor beta chain originates from a study of tumor and adjacent non-tumor tissue in lung cancer. The overall study: Patients were aged roughly 30 to 76, 9 to 10 men and 5 women, stage I to III.

No cell sorting was done before RNA was extracted from the tissue. More than 3 cm separated this lung sample from the edge of the tumor. TCRbeta libraries were built with three rounds of nested PCR, modified from ARM-PCR. TCRdb re-called the multiplex PCR reads through MiXCR, storing one row per CDR3 protein. Here the sample spans under 85,000 distinct CDR3 sequences, about 80% being singletons. This CDR3 has 11 residues. As for this clonotype: The conserved phenylalanine or tryptophan is not found at the CDR3 terminus, so this likely reflects a read error.

J is TRBJ2-3 and V is TRBV12-3 or TRBV12-4; D may be TRBD2 (5 bases). Sequenced sample: distant non-tumor lung tissue. The TCR sequence derives from a man aged 65 to 85 with non-small cell lung cancer. The CDR3 DNA is TGTGCCAGCAGTTTACGGGATATGCAGTATTAT. It is translated as CASSLRDMQYY.